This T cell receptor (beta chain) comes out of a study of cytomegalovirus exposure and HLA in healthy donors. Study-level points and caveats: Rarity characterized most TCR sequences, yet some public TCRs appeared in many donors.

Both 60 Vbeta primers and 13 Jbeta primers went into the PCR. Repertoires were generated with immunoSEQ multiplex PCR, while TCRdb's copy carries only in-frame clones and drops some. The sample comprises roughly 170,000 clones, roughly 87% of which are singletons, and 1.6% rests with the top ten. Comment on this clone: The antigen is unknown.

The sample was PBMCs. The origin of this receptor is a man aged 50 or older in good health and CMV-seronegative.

The CDR3 nucleotides read TGTGCCAGCAGCCTAGCGGGAGGGTCCCCCGGGGAGCTGTTTTTT. This codes for CASSLAGGSPGELFF. The genes are TRBV9 and TRBJ2-2; 12 bases are shared with TRBD2. The CDR3 is 15 residues long. Per germline, CDR1 SGDLS and CDR2 YYNGEE. The V segment lost 4 bases and the J segment 6 bases; nucleotides outside the gene matches: 4.